This T cell receptor beta chain was retrieved from a study of blood T cell repertoires in COVID-19. Whole-study context: The origin of the acute and convalescent COVID-19 samples was the United States, Italy and Spain. PBMCs, B-cell-depleted T cells, or T cells provided the cDNA or gDNA that made up the material.

Methods used by the authors: Amplification with reference gene primers provided the estimates of nucleated cell counts. The data were produced by immunoSEQ multiplex PCR, yet TCRdb's version contains in-frame clones alone and is incomplete. The DNA was the basis for D and trimming; V, J and clone size are from that table. The repertoire has approximately 22,000 clones, around 90% of them found once; the top ten carry around 3%. The CDR3 is 17 amino acids. V was pared by 3 bases and J by 0 bases, with 15 bases between. Germline V gene lookup returns CDR1 MNHEY and CDR2 SMNVEV (reference sequence). The V and J genes are TRBV27 and TRBJ2-1; a weak D match, TRBD2 (5 bases). Sequenced material: peripheral blood. The TCR comes from a woman in her 70s with active COVID-19. CDR3 sequence (DNA): TGTGCCAGCAGTTTTTGGCTAGCAAGGAGCTCCTACAATGAGCAGTTCTTC. It yields the protein CASSFWLARSSYNEQFF.